The next 9 T cell receptor beta chains were all read from a single sample in a study of cytomegalovirus exposure and HLA in healthy donors. Amplification used 60 Vbeta primers and 13 Jbeta primers. This table comes from immunoSEQ multiplex PCR, and its TCRdb copy is limited to in-frame clones, with some not included. The repertoire holds hundreds of thousands of clones, with approximately 80% as singletons. The sample comprised PBMCs. The receptors come from a boy between 2 and 10 years old in good health and CMV-seronegative.

This chain joins TRBV7-9 and TRBJ2-7; possibly TRBD2 for D (5 bases). Germline assignment: CDR1 SEHNR and CDR2 FQNEAQ (reference sequence). Deletions cut 5 bases from V and 4 bases from J, with 12 bases between. The CDR3 loop spans 13 amino acids. CDR3 in amino acids: CASSPSSSYEQYF. The CDR3 region has the DNA TGTGCCAGCAGCCCCTCTAGCAGTTACGAGCAGTACTTC.

V is TRBV6-6 and J is TRBJ2-7; D possibly corresponds to TRBD2 (6 bases). Germline V gives CDR1 MNHNY, CDR2 SVGAGI (reference sequence). This CDR3 is 16 amino acids long. The V and J ends lost 2 bases and 2 bases respectively, with 16 bases between them. The CDR3 here is CASSYPEGTAAYEQYF. CDR3 bases: TGTGCCAGCAGTTACCCCGAAGGGACTGCCGCCTACGAGCAGTACTTC.

The chain employs TRBV30 and TRBJ2-5; 10 bases align to TRBD2. V was pared by 3 bases and J by 4 bases, with 8 bases of the junction left unmatched. CDR1 is GTSNPN, CDR2 SVGIG, per germline (reference sequence). The CDR3 runs to 15 residues. The CDR3 loop is CAWREIAGGTETQYF. The DNA of the CDR3 is TGTGCCTGGAGGGAGATAGCGGGAGGAACAGAGACCCAGTACTTC.

V usage is TRBV30 and J usage is TRBJ1-2; D may be TRBD1 (5 bases). Trimming took 0 bases from V and 7 from J, leaving 15 bases between them. CDR3 length equals 14 residues. The V gene's germline CDR1 is GTSNPN and CDR2 SVGIG (reference sequence). The CDR3 bases are TGTGCCTGGAGTGTACCGGACACCTACTTTGGCTACACCTTC. Translated: CAWSVPDTYFGYTF.

The chain carries TRBV13 and TRBJ2-2, with D possibly matching TRBD2 (5 bases). The length of the CDR3 is 16 residues. CDR1 PRHDT and CDR2 FYEKMQ come from the germline V gene (reference sequence). V was trimmed by 5 bases and J by 4 bases, leaving 17 bases between them. CDR3 bases: TGTGCCAGCAGCAAACTCGAACTAGGCGGCACCGGGGAGCTGTTTTTT. This encodes CASSKLELGGTGELFF.

The chain combines TRBV7-2 with TRBJ1-2; D not certain. This CDR3 has 13 residues. V was trimmed by 7 bases and J by 4 bases, leaving 13 bases between them. The germline gives CDR1 SGHTA, CDR2 FQGNSA. CDR3: CASTPKQPYGYTF. DNA for the CDR3: TGTGCCAGCACCCCCAAACAGCCCTATGGCTACACCTTC.

CDR3: CASSGGQPEAFF. The DNA of the CDR3 is TGTGCCAGCAGCGGGGGACAGCCTGAAGCTTTCTTT. The rearrangement links TRBV9 to TRBJ1-1; 7 nucleotides line up with TRBD1. Trimming took 3 bases from V and 6 from J; bases not matched to a gene: 2. This CDR3 is built from 12 residues. CDR1 and CDR2 from the germline V gene are SGDLS and YYNGEE.

The chain has TRBV15 and TRBJ2-3; 10 nucleotides line up with TRBD2. The CDR3 has 20 amino acids. J was trimmed by 1 base and V by 0 bases; bases with no gene match: 13. Germline CDR1 reads LNHNV; CDR2 reads YYDKDF (reference sequence). In DNA, the CDR3 is TGTGCCACCAGCAGAGATAGGGGGACAGCGGGAGGGCTCGGCACAGATACGCAGTATTTT. The encoded protein is CATSRDRGTAGGLGTDTQYF. The variable domain in full, with the rest retrieved from reference TRBV15 and TRBJ2-3, is DAMVIQNPRYQVTQFGKPVTLSCSQTLNHNVMYWYQQKSSQAPKLLFHYYDKDFNNEADTPDNFQSRRPNTSFCFLDIRSPGLGDTAMYLCATSRDRGTAGGLGTDTQYFGPGTRLTVL.

The V and J genes are TRBV25-1 and TRBJ1-1; no clear D gene. CDR1 and CDR2 from the germline V gene are MGHDK and SYGVNS. The CDR3 runs 12 residues. Deletions cut 7 bases from V and 3 bases from J, with 9 bases between. This CDR3 reads CASNGRDTEAFF. Here the CDR3 DNA reads TGTGCCAGCAATGGGAGGGACACTGAAGCTTTCTTT.